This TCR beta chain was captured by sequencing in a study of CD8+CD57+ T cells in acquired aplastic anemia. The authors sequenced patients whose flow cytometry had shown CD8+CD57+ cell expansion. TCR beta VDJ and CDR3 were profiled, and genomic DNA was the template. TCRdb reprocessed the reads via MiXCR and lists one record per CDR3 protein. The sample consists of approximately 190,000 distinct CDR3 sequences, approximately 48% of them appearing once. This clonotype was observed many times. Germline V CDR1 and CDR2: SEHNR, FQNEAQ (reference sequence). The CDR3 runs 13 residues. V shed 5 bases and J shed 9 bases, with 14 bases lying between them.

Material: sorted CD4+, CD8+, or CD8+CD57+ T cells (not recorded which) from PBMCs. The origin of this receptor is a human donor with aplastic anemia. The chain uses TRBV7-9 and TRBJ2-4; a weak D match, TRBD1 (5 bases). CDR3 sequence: CASSLKGNGIQYF. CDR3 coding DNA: TGTGCCAGCAGCCTAAAGGGGAACGGCATTCAGTACTTC.